This T cell receptor (beta chain) was captured by sequencing in a study of tumor T cells in aggressive B-cell lymphoma (dated by TCRdb to 2016 to 2017). The CDR3 measures 13 amino acids from cysteine to phenylalanine. This entry keeps only the CDR3 DNA: 39 bases, framed from base 1. CDR1 SQVTM and CDR2 ANQGSEA were looked up in the germline V gene. The library was obtained by the immunoSEQ multiplex PCR assay. TCRdb re-hosts the immuneACCESS table, in-frame sequences only. Its copies lack some clones; in the studies checked, an unresolved V gene accounts for under half of them, and the cause for the rest is not known. For this sample there are about 11,000 clones; 70% to 90% appear just once. About 2.2% of the sample goes to the ten largest clones. This clone was seen more than once but under ten times. Its antigen is still unknown. The junction and the germline gene differ at one end; a read error may be behind it.

The chain is encoded by TRBV29-1 joined to TRBJ2-1; 11 nucleotides in the junction match TRBD2. This receptor was obtained from an adult with diffuse large B cell lymphoma. Sample: tumor tissue. This receptor carries the CDR3 CSVEGTSGPTQFF. The nucleotides are TGCAGCGTAGAAGGGACTAGCGGACCCACCCAGTTCTTC.